This passage covers 27 T cell receptor beta chains from one sample sequenced in a study of blood T cells in healthy people across ages. Through a sample-barcoded 5' primer and a J-beta primer mix, a second PCR was run for about 6 to 12 cycles. TCRdb re-called the 5' RACE reads through MiXCR, storing one row per CDR3 protein. The sample contains 1.8 million or so distinct CDR3 sequences, roughly two fifths of which appear only once. The sequenced sample consisted of blood. The receptors were gathered from a human donor in good health.

This clonotype was seen a handful of times. The chain carries TRBV7-3 and TRBJ2-1; D might be TRBD1 or TRBD2, each matching 6 bases. The CDR3 spans 16 residues. From germline, CDR1 is SGHTA and CDR2 FQGTGA. Trimming shortened V by 0 bases and J by 10 bases, and 19 bases separated the two germline ends. CDR3 nucleotides: TGTGCCAGCAGCTTAACCCGATCCGGGGGCCGCAGGGAGCAGTTCTTC. This encodes CASSLTRSGGRREQFF.

The chain employs TRBV6-2 or TRBV6-3 and TRBJ2-3; TRBD1 is a possible D gene (5 bases). The CDR3 is 16 residues long. Looked up from germline, CDR1 is MNHEY and CDR2 is SVGEGT. V dropped 0 bases and J dropped 5 bases, with 15 bases sitting between them. CDR3 DNA: TGTGCCAGCAGTTACTCCGGCAGGGCTAGGGGAGATACGCAGTATTTT. Protein: CASSYSGRARGDTQYF.

This clonotype was found a few times. The rearrangement joins TRBV5-5 to TRBJ2-1; a weak D match, TRBD2 (5 bases). This CDR3 contains 14 residues. Trimming pared 4 bases from V and 7 bases from J, leaving 15 bases between. CDR1 and CDR2 (germline): SGHKS, YYEKEE (reference sequence). CDR3 region: CASSRGAFRNEQFF. In DNA, the CDR3 is TGTGCCAGCAGCCGGGGTGCTTTTAGGAATGAGCAGTTCTTC.

The J gene is TRBJ2-6, the V gene TRBV29-1; a weak D match, TRBD2 (7 bases). The germline gives CDR1 SQVTM, CDR2 ANQGSEA. This CDR3 is built from 16 residues. The V end was cut by 0 bases, the J end by 2 bases, with 11 bases between. The CDR3 loop reads CSVEDPGGAGANVLTF. For the CDR3, the DNA is TGCAGCGTTGAAGATCCGGGGGGCGCTGGGGCCAACGTCCTGACTTTC.

The chain joins TRBV7-2 to TRBJ2-7; 15 nucleotides line up with TRBD2. Near its end, the DNA agrees better with TRBJ2-5, so the J call may be wrong. The V gene's germline CDR1 is SGHTA and CDR2 FQGNSA. This CDR3 spans 17 amino acids. The CDR3 is CASSPWTSGGARETQYF. Written as DNA, the CDR3 is TGTGCCAGCAGCCCGTGGACTAGCGGGGGGGCGCGGGAGACCCAGTACTTC.

This chain's CDR3 is CSVLDPREAFF. DNA of the CDR3: TGCAGCGTTCTAGACCCACGTGAAGCTTTCTTT. The rearrangement uses TRBV29-1 and TRBJ1-1; D ambiguous. Trimming took off 5 bases at V and 7 bases at J, with 11 bases between the two ends. CDR3 length: 11 residues. CDR1 and CDR2 from the germline V gene are SQVTM and ANQGSEA. The full variable domain, completed using reference TRBV29-1 and TRBJ1-1, is SAVISQKPSRDICQRGTSLTIQCQVDSQVTMMFWYRQQPGQSLTLIATANQGSEATYESGFVIDKFPISRPNLTFSTLTVSNMSPEDSSIYLCSVLDPREAFFGQGTRLTVV.

This chain joins TRBV20-1 and TRBJ2-4, with a possible D match to TRBD1 (8 bases). The closer fit of TRBJ2-7 to the DNA end suggests the J call may be wrong. This CDR3 has 16 residues. Germline V gene sequence: CDR1 DFQATT, CDR2 SNEGSKA (reference sequence). The CDR3 nucleotides read TGCAGTGCTAGAGATCCGAACAGGGGGGGTAGGTACGAGCAGTACTTC. Amino acids: CSARDPNRGGRYEQYF.

This clonotype occurred once. This sequence may be a read error, since a much larger clone differs from it by one base. V usage is TRBV29-1 and J usage is TRBJ2-1; 13 nucleotides match TRBD2. Germline V gene data show CDR1 as SQVTM and CDR2 as ANQGSEA. This CDR3 is built from 13 residues. The DNA for the CDR3 is TGCAGCGCCCGGACTAGCGGGGGCGATGAGCAGTGCTTC. Protein sequence: CSARTSGGDEQCF.

This clonotype was detected a few times. The rearrangement joins TRBV7-9 to TRBJ2-3; the D is unclear. Germline CDR1 is SEHNR and CDR2 is FQNEAQ (reference sequence). V was cut by 0 bases and J by 2 bases, with 9 bases left in between. This CDR3 has 15 amino acids. CDR3 sequence reads: CASSLATTLTDTQYF. The DNA for the CDR3 is TGTGCCAGCAGCTTAGCGACAACCCTCACAGATACGCAGTATTTT.

The V gene is TRBV12-3 or TRBV12-4, the J gene TRBJ1-1; TRBD1 matches at 10 bases. V trimming: 5 bases; J trimming: 0 bases; junction bases outside the gene matches: 6. CDR3 length: 16 residues. CDR3 protein: CASSPGTGVLNTEAFF. The CDR3 DNA sequence: TGTGCCAGCAGTCCCGGGACAGGGGTACTGAACACTGAAGCTTTCTTT.

This clonotype was counted only a few times. The chain links TRBV7-2 to TRBJ2-7, with unresolved D. The CDR3 extends over 16 amino acids. V was clipped by 2 bases and J by 6 bases, with 20 bases between them. In germline, CDR1 is SGHTA, CDR2 FQGNSA. The CDR3 is CASSLILSVGNSEQYF. CDR3 nucleotide sequence: TGTGCCAGCAGCTTAATTTTATCGGTAGGGAACTCCGAGCAGTACTTC.

The chain uses TRBV7-3 and TRBJ1-2; D is possibly TRBD1 (5 bases). CDR1 and CDR2 (germline): SGHTA, FQGTGA. The length of the CDR3 is 15 residues. Trimming stripped 5 bases from V and 3 bases from J, with 16 bases between. The CDR3 is CASSRGGPADYGYTF. In DNA form, the CDR3 reads TGTGCCAGCAGCCGCGGGGGTCCAGCCGACTATGGCTACACCTTC.

This clonotype turned up a few times. The chain joins TRBV7-8 to TRBJ2-7; 10 bases line up with TRBD1. Germline V gene data show CDR1 as SGHVS and CDR2 as FQNEAQ. The CDR3 is 15 amino acids. Germline trimming cut 4 bases from V and 4 bases from J; bases unmatched to any gene: 7. CDR3 sequence: CASSSAAGQGYEQYF. The CDR3 bases are TGTGCCAGCAGCTCCGCTGCGGGACAGGGGTACGAGCAGTACTTC.

This clonotype was observed once. One end of the junction is discordant with germline, which a read error may explain. The J gene is TRBJ2-1, the V gene TRBV4-1; D call uncertain. This CDR3 has 14 residues. The germline V gene encodes CDR1 MGHRA and CDR2 YSYEKL. In DNA form, the CDR3 reads TGCGCTAGCAGCCAAGAGGAGTCGGGCGATGAGCAGTTCTTC. Translating gives CASSQEESGDEQFF.

This clonotype was picked up a small number of times. J is TRBJ2-7 and V is TRBV14; D ambiguous. CDR3 length: 12 amino acids. The ends were cut back, 3 bases at V and 2 bases at J, with 5 bases in the middle. CDR1 and CDR2 from the germline V gene are SGHDN and FVKESK. The CDR3 loop reads CASSHSAYEQYF. CDR3 coding DNA: TGTGCCAGCAGCCACTCCGCCTACGAGCAGTACTTC.

This clonotype was observed a handful of times. The V gene is TRBV5-1, the J gene TRBJ1-5, with D uncertain. Germline V gene lookup returns CDR1 SGHRS and CDR2 YFSETQ. This CDR3 region has 14 residues. V lost 4 bases and J 5 bases, leaving 13 bases between the germline ends. CDR3 in DNA: TGCGCCAGCAGCCCAACCACAGCTGATCAGCCCCAGCATTTT. Translating it yields CASSPTTADQPQHF.

At least ten counts were recorded for this clonotype. This chain connects TRBV4-3 to TRBJ2-7, with D hard to call. Trimming pared 0 bases from V and 1 base from J, leaving 13 bases between. The CDR3 has 16 amino acids. The V gene's germline CDR1 is LGHNA and CDR2 YSLEER. In DNA form, the CDR3 reads TGCGCCAGCAGCCAAGATCTAAAGCAGGAGTCCTACGAGCAGTACTTC. The encoded protein is CASSQDLKQESYEQYF.

The V and J genes are TRBV6-2 or TRBV6-3 and TRBJ2-7, with 8 bases that match TRBD2. The CDR3 is 17 residues long. Per the germline V gene, CDR1 is MNHEY and CDR2 is SVGEGT. The V gene end was trimmed by 2 bases and the J gene end by 3 bases; junction bases not matched to a gene: 12. CDR3 loop: CASSYETGGPRDYEQYF. The DNA for the CDR3 is TGTGCCAGCAGTTACGAAACGGGGGGGCCGAGGGACTACGAGCAGTACTTC.

The V call is TRBV7-2, the J call TRBJ2-7; TRBD1 aligns across 10 bases. The CDR3 sequence is 17 residues long. V lost 4 bases and J lost 0; bases outside the gene matches: 9. The germline V gene has CDR1 SGHTA and CDR2 FQGNSA. The DNA of the CDR3 is TGTGCCAGCAGCTCCTTCGGGACAGGGGTGCCCTCCTACGAGCAGTACTTC. Translating it yields CASSSFGTGVPSYEQYF.

The gene calls are TRBV7-2 and TRBJ2-7; D gene uncertain. The end of the DNA is better explained by TRBJ2-5, so the J call may be wrong. This CDR3 has 16 residues. Germline loops: CDR1 SGHTA, CDR2 FQGNSA. The CDR3 loop reads CASSSHIVVNLATQYF. CDR3 bases: TGTGCCAGCAGCTCCCACATAGTTGTCAACCTGGCGACCCAGTACTTC.

The chain combines TRBV7-3 with TRBJ2-2; TRBD2 might be the D (6 bases). V lost 5 bases to trimming and J lost 2 bases, with 24 bases between them. Germline assignment: CDR1 SGHTA and CDR2 FQGTGA. This CDR3 comprises 19 residues. CDR3 DNA sequence: TGTGCCAGCAGCCCCCACACCACCAACCGGGACTCTAACACCGGGGAGCTGTTTTTT. Protein product: CASSPHTTNRDSNTGELFF.

This clonotype was observed a handful of times. The chain is built from TRBV20-1 and TRBJ2-2; possibly TRBD2 for D (5 bases). The germline gives CDR1 DFQATT, CDR2 SNEGSKA (reference sequence). Between the trimmed V and J ends, which lost 2 bases and 1 base, there was a span of 14 bases. This CDR3 has 16 amino acids. The CDR3 DNA sequence: TGCAGTGCTAGAAGACCCGGGCGGGTGAACACCGGGGAGCTGTTTTTT. Residues: CSARRPGRVNTGELFF.

This clonotype was recorded a few times. V and J are TRBV7-8 and TRBJ2-3, with D perhaps matching TRBD2 (6 bases). CDR3 size: 15 residues. Germline V gene data show CDR1 as SGHVS and CDR2 as FQNEAQ. Trimming cost V 0 bases and J 4 bases, with 11 bases left between them. CDR3 residues: CASSLASSEADTQYF. Written as DNA, the CDR3 is TGTGCCAGCAGCTTAGCCTCTAGCGAAGCAGATACGCAGTATTTT.

CDR3 coding DNA: TGTGCCAGCAGCCAAGTAACCGATGGCTACACCTTC. Protein product: CASSQVTDGYTF. This chain links TRBV14 with TRBJ1-2; D is uncertain. Between the trimmed V and J ends, which lost 1 base and 6 bases, there was a span of 6 bases. Germline assignment: CDR1 SGHDN and CDR2 FVKESK. The CDR3 totals 12 residues.

On this clonotype itself: Germline and junction disagree at one end, which may indicate a read error. The gene calls are TRBV12-3 or TRBV12-4 and TRBJ1-3; 7 bases align to TRBD1. The CDR3 has 12 residues. CDR3 sequence: CASSLAVGGTYF. For the CDR3, the DNA is TGTGCCAGTAGTTTAGCTGTAGGGGGCACATATTTT.

V is TRBV12-5 and J is TRBJ1-5; 8 bases map to TRBD1. V lost 3 bases, J lost 3 bases, and 10 bases stayed unmatched. The CDR3 runs 17 residues. Germline values: CDR1 LGHNT, CDR2 FRNRAP. CDR3 nucleotide sequence: TGTGCTAGTGGTTTCACCACCGGGACAGGATTCAATCAGCCCCAGCATTTT. Amino acid sequence: CASGFTTGTGFNQPQHF.

This clonotype was detected many times. The chain joins TRBV6-2 or TRBV6-3 to TRBJ2-6, with D hard to call. The V end was cut by 7 bases, the J end by 2 bases, with 6 bases between. Germline V CDR1 and CDR2: MNHEY, SVGEGT. The CDR3 spans 13 residues. CDR3: CASKSTGANVLTF. The CDR3 nucleotides read TGTGCCAGCAAGAGCACTGGGGCCAACGTCCTGACTTTC.